The source of this TCR beta chain is a study of cytomegalovirus exposure and HLA in healthy donors. With 60 Vbeta and 13 Jbeta primers, the PCR was carried out. Generated by immunoSEQ multiplex PCR, the TCRdb table keeps only in-frame clones and is missing some. The sample has tens of thousands of clones. V lost 8 bases, J lost 0 bases, and 9 bases lay in between. The CDR3 is made up of 13 amino acids. The V gene's germline CDR1 is MNHEY and CDR2 SMNVEV (reference sequence). The sequencing sample was made of PBMCs. The chain couples TRBV27 to TRBJ2-3; D gene ambiguous. This TCR came from a woman in her thirties or forties in good health and CMV-seropositive. CDR3 loop: CASVMTSTDTQYF. In nucleotides, the CDR3 is TGTGCCAGCGTCATGACTAGCACAGATACGCAGTATTTT.